The 5 T cell receptor beta chains below all came from one sample that was sequenced in a study of blood T cell repertoires in COVID-19. Assay: immunoSEQ multiplex PCR; the TCRdb copy retains only in-frame clones and omits some. Of 200,000 to 250,000 clones in the sample, around 87% are singletons; the top ten hold approximately 1.5%. Sequences were obtained from PBMCs or T cells enriched from blood (not recorded which). These receptors all stem from a woman in her forties or fifties who had recovered from COVID-19.

V gene TRBV2 combines with J gene TRBJ2-7; 7 bases align to TRBD2. Germline V gene sequence: CDR1 SNHLY, CDR2 FYNNEI. After removal of 6 bases from V and 7 bases from J, the junction contained 6 bases not matched to a gene. The CDR3 is made up of 12 amino acids. CDR3 sequence reads: CASRYGLVEQYF. The CDR3 region has the DNA TGTGCCAGCAGATATGGACTAGTTGAGCAGTACTTC.

V usage is TRBV5-4 and J usage is TRBJ2-1, with D unresolved. The CDR3 contains 15 residues. The germline gives CDR1 SGHNT, CDR2 YYREEE (reference sequence). Trimming took off 1 base at V and 1 base at J, with 9 bases between the two ends. CDR3 bases: TGTGCCAGCAGCTTGTCCGCGGCTTCCTACAATGAGCAGTTCTTC. This encodes CASSLSAASYNEQFF.

The DNA of the CDR3 is TGTGCCAGCAGTCTCAGGGGGCACAATCAGCCCCAGCATTTT. Residues: CASSLRGHNQPQHF. The chain has TRBV28 and TRBJ1-5; 8 bases align to TRBD1. From germline, CDR1 is MDHEN and CDR2 SYDVKM. The CDR3 loop spans 14 amino acids. Germline trimming cut 5 bases from V and 3 bases from J; bases unmatched to any gene: 3.

This clone was seen only once. The chain recombines TRBV5-1 with TRBJ1-1, with 7 bases aligning to TRBD1. Trimming at V came to 4 bases and at J to 6 bases, leaving 6 bases not matched to a gene. The CDR3 loop spans 13 amino acids. Per germline, CDR1 SGHRS and CDR2 YFSETQ. The chain's CDR3 is CASSLPGQPEAFF. CDR3 DNA sequence: TGCGCCAGCAGCCTTCCGGGACAGCCTGAAGCTTTCTTT.

This clone was detected a few times. V usage is TRBV10-3 and J usage is TRBJ2-3; 7 bases match TRBD1. This CDR3 has 12 amino acids. CDR1 and CDR2 from the germline V gene are ENHRY and SYGVKD. Trimming removed 8 bases from V and 2 bases from J; junction bases left unmatched: 1. CDR3 protein: CAIGQDTDTQYF. CDR3 in DNA: TGTGCCATCGGACAGGACACAGATACGCAGTATTTT.